These 23 T cell receptor beta chains originate from one sample sequenced in a study of blood T cell repertoires in COVID-19. TCRdb keeps only in-frame clones here, not all; method: immunoSEQ multiplex PCR. In the table there are roughly 160,000 clones, around 89% of which are singletons. Sequencing was performed on peripheral blood. The receptors were sampled from a man in his fifties who had recovered from COVID-19.

CDR3 protein: CASTGTGKTYEQYF. The CDR3 DNA is TGTGCCAGTACCGGGACAGGAAAGACCTACGAGCAGTACTTC. V is TRBV19 and J is TRBJ2-7, with 8 bases fitting TRBD1. Germline V CDR1 and CDR2: LNHDA, SQIVND (reference sequence). The trim removed 7 bases at V and 2 bases at J, leaving 7 bases unmatched. The CDR3 is made up of 14 amino acids.

The chain couples TRBV6-5 to TRBJ2-2, with 8 positions matching TRBD2. The CDR3 extends over 15 amino acids. The germline V gene has CDR1 MNHEY and CDR2 SVGAGI. Unmatched junction bases numbered 4, after V lost 0 bases and J lost 7 bases. The CDR3 is CASSYSGGANGELFF. Written as DNA, the CDR3 is TGTGCCAGCAGTTACTCCGGGGGGGCCAACGGGGAGCTGTTTTTT.

The chain recombines TRBV27 with TRBJ1-1, with a weak D call TRBD1 (5 bases). Germline V gene sequence: CDR1 MNHEY, CDR2 SMNVEV (reference sequence). The V and J ends lost 6 bases and 2 bases respectively, with 10 bases between them. The CDR3 totals 13 residues. CDR3 nucleotides: TGTGCCAGCAGACTGCAGGGAAACACTGAAGCTTTCTTT. Encoded protein: CASRLQGNTEAFF.

CDR3 in DNA: TGTGCCAGCACCAAGAGCGGGGGCGCGACAGATACGCAGTATTTT. Translating gives CASTKSGGATDTQYF. This sequence joins TRBV25-1 and TRBJ2-3; 8 bases fit TRBD2. The CDR3 length is 15 residues. From germline, CDR1 is MGHDK and CDR2 SYGVNS. The ends lost 7 bases at V and 3 bases at J; junction bases unmatched: 9. Complete variable domain (other parts from reference TRBV25-1 and TRBJ2-3): EADIYQTPRYLVIGTGKKITLECSQTMGHDKMYWYQQDPGMELHLIHYSYGVNSTEKGDLSSESTVSRIRTEHFPLTLESARPSHTSQYLCASTKSGGATDTQYFGPGTRLTVL.

The sample holds a few counts of this clone. This chain connects TRBV9 to TRBJ2-3; the D gene is possibly TRBD2 (7 bases). Germline CDR1 reads SGDLS; CDR2 reads YYNGEE. The ends were cut back, 1 base at V and 2 bases at J, with 14 bases in the middle. This CDR3 comprises 16 residues. As DNA, the CDR3 is TGTGCCAGCAGCGTAACGACGGGGGGCCCCACAGATACGCAGTATTTT. Translation gives CASSVTTGGPTDTQYF.

The rearrangement links TRBV9 to TRBJ1-1; no firm D call. V was pared by 3 bases and J by 4 bases, with 7 bases between. This CDR3 contains 12 residues. CDR1 is SGDLS and CDR2 is YYNGEE in the germline V gene. CDR3 loop: CASSAEGTEAFF. As DNA, the CDR3 is TGTGCCAGCAGCGCCGAGGGCACTGAAGCTTTCTTT.

This clone was seen a handful of times. V is TRBV5-1 and J is TRBJ2-7, with TRBD2 matching over 8 bases. CDR1 is SGHRS and CDR2 is YFSETQ in the germline V gene. The junction had 12 bases not matched to a gene; V was cut back by 1 base and J by 3 bases. The CDR3 is made up of 17 amino acids. The CDR3 sequence: CASSLWVQAGAGYEQYF. In nucleotides, the CDR3 is TGCGCCAGCAGCTTGTGGGTACAAGCGGGAGCCGGCTACGAGCAGTACTTC.

The chain is built from TRBV4-1 and TRBJ2-5; the match to TRBD2 covers 8 bases. The CDR3 length is 16 residues. Germline trimming cut 0 bases from V and 6 bases from J; bases unmatched to any gene: 9. Germline values: CDR1 MGHRA, CDR2 YSYEKL. As DNA, the CDR3 is TGCGCCAGCAGCCAAGAGGCCAGCGGGAGTCGAAAGACCCAGTACTTC. Its translation: CASSQEASGSRKTQYF.

V usage is TRBV28 and J usage is TRBJ2-7; D is possibly TRBD1 (7 bases). The germline V gene encodes CDR1 MDHEN and CDR2 SYDVKM. The V end was cut by 7 bases, the J end by 0 bases, with 13 bases between. The CDR3 runs to 14 residues. The CDR3 sequence is CASTEGALSYEQYF. The CDR3 DNA reads TGTGCCAGCACGGAGGGGGCCCTCTCCTACGAGCAGTACTTC.

The chain employs TRBV19 and TRBJ2-1; 8 nucleotides agree with TRBD1. Trimming at V came to 6 bases and at J to 7 bases, leaving 8 bases not matched to a gene. Germline assignment: CDR1 LNHDA and CDR2 SQIVND (reference sequence). CDR3 length equals 14 residues. CDR3 in amino acids: CASSGTGRINEQFF. The DNA of the CDR3 is TGTGCCAGTAGCGGGACAGGCCGTATTAATGAGCAGTTCTTC. The variable domain in full, completed from reference TRBV19 and TRBJ2-1, reads DGGITQSPKYLFRKEGQNVTLSCEQNLNHDAMYWYRQDPGQGLRLIYYSQIVNDFQKGDIAEGYSVSREKKESFPLTVTSAQKNPTAFYLCASSGTGRINEQFFGPGTRLTVL.

This clone was recorded only once. This chain links TRBV27 with TRBJ2-7; TRBD2 matches at 10 bases. From germline, CDR1 is MNHEY and CDR2 SMNVEV (reference sequence). The CDR3 is 14 residues long. With 6 bases clipped from V and 7 bases from J, the junction kept 9 bases outside the gene matches. CDR3 sequence reads: CASRPSGSSREQYF. The CDR3, as DNA: TGTGCCAGCAGACCTAGCGGGAGTTCGCGGGAGCAGTACTTC.

This clone appeared once. The chain uses TRBV27 and TRBJ2-4; no clear D. There are 12 residues in the CDR3. Between the trimmed V and J ends, which lost 8 bases and 5 bases, there was a span of 10 bases. Per the germline V gene, CDR1 is MNHEY and CDR2 is SMNVEV (reference sequence). CDR3 DNA: TGTGCCAGCGGTAATACGGAAAACATTCAGTACTTC. It codes for CASGNTENIQYF.

This sequence joins TRBV29-1 and TRBJ2-3; possible D gene TRBD1, 6 bases. With 6 bases removed from V and 4 bases from J, the gap between germline ends came to 17 bases. Germline V gene data show CDR1 as SQVTM and CDR2 as ANQGSEA. The CDR3 totals 14 residues. CDR3 protein: CSVGRGGRADTQYF. The CDR3 DNA reads TGCAGCGTGGGCAGAGGGGGAAGGGCAGATACGCAGTATTTT.

The V call is TRBV2, the J call TRBJ2-1; 7 bases fit TRBD2. The CDR3 extends over 17 amino acids. The germline V gene has CDR1 SNHLY and CDR2 FYNNEI. Trimming cost V 8 bases and J 1 base; bases outside gene matches: 14. CDR3 loop: CASGGGLETRSYNEQFF. CDR3 bases: TGTGCCAGCGGGGGGGGACTCGAGACGCGTTCCTACAATGAGCAGTTCTTC. The full variable domain, in which reference TRBV2 and TRBJ2-1 provide the parts outside the CDR3, is EPEVTQTPSHQVTQMGQEVILRCVPISNHLYFYWYRQILGQKVEFLVSFYNNEISEKSEIFDDQFSVERPDGSNFTLKIRSTKLEDSAMYFCASGGGLETRSYNEQFFGPGTRLTVL.

The gene calls are TRBV19 and TRBJ2-2; TRBD2 matches at 13 bases. Germline V lookup: CDR1 LNHDA, CDR2 SQIVND (reference sequence). V gave up 4 bases and J gave up 7 bases; unmatched junction bases: 9. CDR3 length: 17 amino acids. The CDR3 is CASSKELAGGPSGELFF. The CDR3 DNA sequence: TGTGCCAGTAGTAAAGAACTAGCGGGAGGGCCGAGCGGGGAGCTGTTTTTT.

J is TRBJ1-4 and V is TRBV4-2; D remains unclear. In germline, CDR1 is LGHNA, CDR2 YNFKEQ. This CDR3 has 16 residues. Deletions cut 4 bases from V and 0 bases from J, with 12 bases between. The CDR3 DNA reads TGTGCCAGCAGCCGAGGGCAGGCAGCAACTAATGAAAAACTGTTTTTT. Translation: CASSRGQAATNEKLFF.

This CDR3 reads CASSSRWVRGGSYNEQFF. In nucleotides, the CDR3 is TGTGCCAGCAGTTCACGATGGGTGAGGGGAGGGTCCTACAATGAGCAGTTCTTC. The chain recombines TRBV28 with TRBJ2-1, with 7 positions matching TRBD2. CDR3 length equals 18 residues. The germline V gene encodes CDR1 MDHEN and CDR2 SYDVKM. The junction had 13 bases not matched to a gene; V was cut back by 4 bases and J by 1 base. Based on the CDR3 plus reference TRBV28 and TRBJ2-1, the full variable domain is DVKVTQSSRYLVKRTGEKVFLECVQDMDHENMFWYRQDPGLGLRLIYFSYDVKMKEKGDIPEGYSVSREKKERFSLILESASTNQTSMYLCASSSRWVRGGSYNEQFFGPGTRLTVL.

The chain uses TRBV5-1 and TRBJ1-4; no reliable D call. The V end lost 7 bases, the J end lost 8 bases, and 15 bases lay between the germline ends. Per germline, CDR1 SGHRS and CDR2 YFSETQ. The CDR3 extends over 13 amino acids. The CDR3 DNA follows: TGCGCCAGCGGCTGGTCCCCCGGGGAAAAACTGTTTTTT. Amino acids: CASGWSPGEKLFF.

V usage is TRBV5-1 and J usage is TRBJ2-7, with D maybe TRBD2 (6 bases). The ends were cut back, 3 bases at V and 4 bases at J, with 20 bases in the middle. The CDR3 has 16 amino acids. Germline-derived CDR1 and CDR2 are SGHRS and YFSETQ. The CDR3 DNA reads as TGCGCCAGCAGCTCCCCACGAGGAGGGTTGGGATACGAGCAGTACTTC. It specifies CASSSPRGGLGYEQYF.

The chain couples TRBV21-1 to TRBJ2-5; the table names TRBD1, a call not compared with the DNA. TRBV21-1 is flagged as a pseudogene. This CDR3 has 18 residues. CDR3 residues: CASSSPGRQGSTEETQYF. The CDR3 DNA follows: TGTGCCAGCAGCTCCCCCGGTCGGCAGGGGAGTACCGAAGAGACCCAGTACTTC.

This chain joins TRBV19 and TRBJ2-5; weak D call: TRBD1 (6 bases). The CDR3 spans 15 residues. Between the trimmed V and J ends, which lost 3 bases and 4 bases, there was a span of 15 bases. Germline V CDR1 and CDR2: LNHDA, SQIVND (reference sequence). The CDR3, as DNA: TGTGCCAGTAGTATCGCGACAGGACGTAGAGAGACCCAGTACTTC. Translating it yields CASSIATGRRETQYF.

The V gene is TRBV6-2 or TRBV6-3, the J gene TRBJ2-3, with TRBD2 matching 13 bases. Germline V CDR1 and CDR2: MNHEY, SVGEGT. V gave up 0 bases and J gave up 2 bases; unmatched junction bases: 11. This CDR3 is built from 20 residues. This CDR3 reads CASSYSTSRLAGGSTDTQYF. CDR3 sequence (DNA): TGTGCCAGCAGTTACTCGACCAGCCGACTAGCGGGGGGTTCCACAGATACGCAGTATTTT.

The genes are TRBV4-1 and TRBJ1-5; tentative D call: TRBD1 (6 bases). This CDR3 spans 14 amino acids. Germline CDR1 reads MGHRA; CDR2 reads YSYEKL. Trimming removed 3 bases from V and 7 bases from J, with 13 bases in between. The CDR3 coding sequence is TGCGCCAGCAGCCACGCTACAGGGAACCAGCCCCAGCATTTT. This translates into CASSHATGNQPQHF.